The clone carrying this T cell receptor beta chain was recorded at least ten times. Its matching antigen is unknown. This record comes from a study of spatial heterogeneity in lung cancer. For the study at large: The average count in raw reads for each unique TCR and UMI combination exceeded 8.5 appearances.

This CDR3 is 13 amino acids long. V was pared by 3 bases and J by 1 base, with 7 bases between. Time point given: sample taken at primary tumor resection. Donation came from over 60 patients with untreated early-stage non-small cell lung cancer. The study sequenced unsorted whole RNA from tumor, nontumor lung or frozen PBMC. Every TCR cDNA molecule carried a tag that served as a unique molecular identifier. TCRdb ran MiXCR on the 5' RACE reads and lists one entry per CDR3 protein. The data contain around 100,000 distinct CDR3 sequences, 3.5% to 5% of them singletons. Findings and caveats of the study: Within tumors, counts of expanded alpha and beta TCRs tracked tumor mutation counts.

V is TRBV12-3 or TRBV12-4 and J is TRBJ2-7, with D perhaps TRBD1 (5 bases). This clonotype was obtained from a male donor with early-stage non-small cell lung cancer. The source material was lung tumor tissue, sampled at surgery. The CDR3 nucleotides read TGTGCCAGCAGTTTCCCAGGGTCCTACGAGCAGTACTTC. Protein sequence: CASSFPGSYEQYF.